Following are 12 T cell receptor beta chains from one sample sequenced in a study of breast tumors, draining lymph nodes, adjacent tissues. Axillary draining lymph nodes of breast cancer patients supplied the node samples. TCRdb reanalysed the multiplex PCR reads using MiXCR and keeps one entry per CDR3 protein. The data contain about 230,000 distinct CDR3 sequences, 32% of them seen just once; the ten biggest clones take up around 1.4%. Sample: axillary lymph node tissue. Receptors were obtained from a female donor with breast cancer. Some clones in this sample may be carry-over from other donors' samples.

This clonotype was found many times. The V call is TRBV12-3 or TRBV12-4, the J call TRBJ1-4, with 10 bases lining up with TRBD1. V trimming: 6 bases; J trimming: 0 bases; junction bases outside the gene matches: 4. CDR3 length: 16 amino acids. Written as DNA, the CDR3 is TGTGCCAGCAGGCGACAGGGGGCCTCAACTAATGAAAAACTGTTTTTT. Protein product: CASRRQGASTNEKLFF.

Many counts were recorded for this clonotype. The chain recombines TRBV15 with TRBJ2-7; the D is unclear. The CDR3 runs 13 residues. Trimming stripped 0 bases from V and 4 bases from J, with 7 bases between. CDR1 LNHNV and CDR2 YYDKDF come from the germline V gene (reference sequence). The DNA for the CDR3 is TGTGCCACCAGCAGAGATATGGGGTACGAGCAGTACTTC. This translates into CATSRDMGYEQYF.

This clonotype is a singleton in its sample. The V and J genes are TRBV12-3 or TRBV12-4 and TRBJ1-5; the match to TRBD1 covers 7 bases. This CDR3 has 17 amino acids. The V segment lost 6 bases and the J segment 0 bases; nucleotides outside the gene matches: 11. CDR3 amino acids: CASSPDRDGNSNQPQHF. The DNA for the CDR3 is TGTGCCAGCAGCCCAGACAGGGACGGAAATAGCAATCAGCCCCAGCATTTT.

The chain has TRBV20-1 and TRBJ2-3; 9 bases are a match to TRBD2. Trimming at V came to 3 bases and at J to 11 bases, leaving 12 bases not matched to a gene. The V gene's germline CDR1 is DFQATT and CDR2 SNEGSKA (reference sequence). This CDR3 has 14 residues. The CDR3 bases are TGCAGTGCTAGGGTGGCGGGAGGGCCCCATGAGCAGTATTTT. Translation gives CSARVAGGPHEQYF.

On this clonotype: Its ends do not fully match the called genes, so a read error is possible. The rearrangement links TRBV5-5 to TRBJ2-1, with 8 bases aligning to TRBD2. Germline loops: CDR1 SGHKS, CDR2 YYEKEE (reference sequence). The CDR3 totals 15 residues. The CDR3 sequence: CASSFSGKTYDEQFF. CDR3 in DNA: TGTGCCAGCAGTTTTAGCGGGAAGACCTACGATGAGCAGTTCTTC.

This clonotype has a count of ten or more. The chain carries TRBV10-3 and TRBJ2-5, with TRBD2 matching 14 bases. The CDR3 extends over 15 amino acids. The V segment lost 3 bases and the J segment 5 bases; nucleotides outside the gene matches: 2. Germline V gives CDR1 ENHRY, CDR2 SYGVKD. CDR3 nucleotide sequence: TGTGCCATCAGTGACGGGACTAGCGGGAGTGAGACCCAGTACTTC. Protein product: CAISDGTSGSETQYF.

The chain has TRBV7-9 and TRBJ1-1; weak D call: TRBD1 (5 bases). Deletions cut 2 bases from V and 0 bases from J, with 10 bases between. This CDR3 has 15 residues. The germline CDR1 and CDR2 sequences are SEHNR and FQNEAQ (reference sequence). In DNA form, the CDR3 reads TGTGCCAGCAGCTTAATGGGGGACTTGAACACTGAAGCTTTCTTT. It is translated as CASSLMGDLNTEAFF.

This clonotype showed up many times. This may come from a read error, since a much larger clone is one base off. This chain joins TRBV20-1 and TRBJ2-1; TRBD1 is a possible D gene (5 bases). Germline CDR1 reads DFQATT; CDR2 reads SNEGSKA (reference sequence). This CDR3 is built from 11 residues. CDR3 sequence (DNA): TGCAGTGCTCGACAGTACAATGAGCAGTCCTTC. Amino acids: CSARQYNEQSF.

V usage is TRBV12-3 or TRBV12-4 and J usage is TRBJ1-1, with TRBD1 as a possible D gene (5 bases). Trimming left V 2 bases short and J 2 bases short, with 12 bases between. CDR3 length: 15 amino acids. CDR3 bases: TGTGCCAGCAGTTTAACGACAGCTGAAAACACTGAAGCTTTCTTT. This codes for CASSLTTAENTEAFF.

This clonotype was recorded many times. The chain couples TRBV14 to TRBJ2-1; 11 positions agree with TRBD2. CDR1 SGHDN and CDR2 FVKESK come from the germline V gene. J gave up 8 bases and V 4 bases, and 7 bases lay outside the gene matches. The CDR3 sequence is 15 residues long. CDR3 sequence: CASSPLLAGGDEQFF. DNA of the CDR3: TGTGCCAGCAGCCCATTGCTAGCGGGAGGCGATGAGCAGTTCTTC.

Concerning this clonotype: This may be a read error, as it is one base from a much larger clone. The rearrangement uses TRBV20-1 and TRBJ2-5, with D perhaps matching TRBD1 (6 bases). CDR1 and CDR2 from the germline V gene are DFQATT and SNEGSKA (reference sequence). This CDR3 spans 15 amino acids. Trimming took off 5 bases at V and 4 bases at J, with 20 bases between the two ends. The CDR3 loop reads CSAQDSWGTPETQYF. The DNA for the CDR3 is TGCAGTGCTCAAGACTCCTGGGGGACACCAGAGACCCAGTACTTC.

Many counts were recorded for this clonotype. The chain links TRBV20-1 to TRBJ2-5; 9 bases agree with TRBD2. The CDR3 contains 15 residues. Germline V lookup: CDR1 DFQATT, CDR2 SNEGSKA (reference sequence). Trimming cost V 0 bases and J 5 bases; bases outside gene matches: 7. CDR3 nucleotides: TGCAGTGCTAGAGATGGGAGAACTAGCGGGGAGACCCAGTACTTC. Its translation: CSARDGRTSGETQYF.